Listed here are 21 T cell receptor beta chains from one sample, sequenced in a study of shared clonotypes between healthy human individuals. CD45RO-negative cells were positively selected for CCR7, leaving out terminally differentiated effector memory CD45RA+ cells. The method was immunoSEQ multiplex PCR; TCRdb's version includes in-frame clones alone and lacks a portion of them. The profile covers 800,000 or so clones, with about 97% appearing a single time and around 0.21% taken by the ten largest. Sequenced material: naive CD8+ T cells sorted from blood. The receptors come from a man aged 25-45 years in good health.

J is TRBJ2-1 and V is TRBV9, with unresolved D. The CDR3 sequence is 13 residues long. Trimming pared 3 bases from V and 6 bases from J, leaving 10 bases between. The germline V gene has CDR1 SGDLS and CDR2 YYNGEE. The CDR3 here is CASSARLGNEQFF. In DNA, the CDR3 is TGTGCCAGCAGCGCCAGACTGGGCAATGAGCAGTTCTTC.

The chain employs TRBV27 and TRBJ2-1; 7 nucleotides match TRBD1. The CDR3 is 15 amino acids. CDR1 and CDR2 from the germline V gene are MNHEY and SMNVEV (reference sequence). After removal of 6 bases from V and 0 bases from J, the junction contained 5 bases not matched to a gene. CDR3 sequence reads: CASSMDRNSYNEQFF. Here the CDR3 DNA reads TGTGCCAGCAGCATGGACAGGAACTCCTACAATGAGCAGTTCTTC.

CDR3: CASSLRTDGEQFF. Here the CDR3 DNA reads TGTGCCAGCAGTTTAAGAACGGACGGGGAGCAGTTCTTC. The chain carries TRBV27 and TRBJ2-1; D not certain. The CDR3 covers 13 residues. Germline values: CDR1 MNHEY, CDR2 SMNVEV (reference sequence). Trimming shortened V by 2 bases and J by 10 bases, and 12 bases separated the two germline ends.

The rearrangement uses TRBV6-5 and TRBJ2-1, with D unclear. The CDR3 runs to 13 residues. Germline values: CDR1 MNHEY, CDR2 SVGAGI. V lost 6 bases and J 5 bases, leaving 11 bases between the germline ends. CDR3 sequence (DNA): TGTGCCAGCAGGGGATATGTCGACAATGAGCAGTTCTTC. This gives the protein CASRGYVDNEQFF.

This sequence joins TRBV6-5 and TRBJ2-1; 8 nucleotides line up with TRBD1. The CDR3 contains 13 residues. The J segment lost 8 bases and the V segment lost 2 bases, leaving 2 bases of the junction unmatched. CDR1 is MNHEY, CDR2 SVGAGI, per germline. The CDR3 region is CASSYGTGYEQFF. The CDR3 DNA reads TGTGCCAGCAGTTACGGGACAGGCTATGAGCAGTTCTTC.

CDR3 residues: CASSVVGTSGTEWQYF. CDR3 nucleotides: TGTGCCAGCAGCGTAGTGGGGACTAGCGGAACGGAGTGGCAGTACTTC. The chain joins TRBV9 to TRBJ2-7; the match to TRBD2 covers 11 bases. V lost 0 bases, J lost 9 bases, and 11 bases stayed unmatched. Looked up from germline, CDR1 is SGDLS and CDR2 is YYNGEE. The CDR3 has 16 amino acids.

The gene calls are TRBV13 and TRBJ2-3, with D hard to call. The CDR3 consists of 12 residues. CDR1 and CDR2 (germline): PRHDT, FYEKMQ (reference sequence). Deletions cut 5 bases from V and 1 base from J, with 4 bases between. Written as DNA, the CDR3 is TGTGCCAGCAGCCAACGCACAGATACGCAGTATTTT. Encoded protein: CASSQRTDTQYF.

For this clone: The sample holds other DNA sequences that translate to the same CDR3. The chain employs TRBV27 and TRBJ2-7; no definite D call. Germline lookup yields CDR1 MNHEY and CDR2 SMNVEV (reference sequence). V was clipped by 5 bases and J by 0 bases, with 8 bases between them. This CDR3 spans 13 amino acids. The CDR3, as DNA: TGTGCCAGCAGTAGGACGGTCTCCTACGAGCAGTACTTC. Its protein is CASSRTVSYEQYF.

The rearrangement uses TRBV5-4 and TRBJ1-4, with 9 positions matching TRBD1. Germline values: CDR1 SGHNT, CDR2 YYREEE (reference sequence). J lost 3 bases, V lost 4 bases, and 10 bases had no gene match. This CDR3 is built from 17 residues. The CDR3, as DNA: TGTGCCAGCAGCAACACCGGGACAGGGAGCTCTAATGAAAAACTGTTTTTT. Its protein is CASSNTGTGSSNEKLFF.

V is TRBV7-9 and J is TRBJ2-6; D unclear. Germline loops: CDR1 SEHNR, CDR2 FQNEAQ (reference sequence). The CDR3 consists of 15 residues. Trimming stripped 6 bases from V and 4 bases from J, with 13 bases between. CDR3 loop: CASSDKGRGANVLTF. The CDR3 DNA sequence: TGTGCCAGCAGTGATAAGGGAAGAGGGGCCAACGTCCTGACTTTC.

The J gene is TRBJ2-2, the V gene TRBV15, with TRBD2 as a possible D gene (6 bases). With 5 bases removed from V and 4 bases from J, the gap between germline ends came to 11 bases. Per germline, CDR1 LNHNV and CDR2 YYDKDF (reference sequence). The CDR3 covers 14 residues. This chain's CDR3 is CATSPMGGTGELFF. CDR3 bases: TGTGCCACCAGCCCCATGGGGGGCACCGGGGAGCTGTTTTTT. Filled out from reference TRBV15 and TRBJ2-2, the complete variable domain reads DAMVIQNPRYQVTQFGKPVTLSCSQTLNHNVMYWYQQKSSQAPKLLFHYYDKDFNNEADTPDNFQSRRPNTSFCFLDIRSPGLGDTAMYLCATSPMGGTGELFFGEGSRLTVL.

The chain employs TRBV9 and TRBJ1-1; D unresolved. There are 13 residues in the CDR3. Germline lookup yields CDR1 SGDLS and CDR2 YYNGEE. Trimming shortened V by 0 bases and J by 6 bases, and 9 bases separated the two germline ends. The CDR3 region is CASSVGDKAEAFF. In nucleotides, the CDR3 is TGTGCCAGCAGCGTAGGAGATAAGGCTGAAGCTTTCTTT.

The chain has TRBV11-2 and TRBJ2-1; 7 nucleotides agree with TRBD1. J was trimmed by 1 base and V by 4 bases; bases with no gene match: 7. In germline, CDR1 is SGHAT, CDR2 FQNNGV. This CDR3 region has 16 residues. The chain's CDR3 is CASSSNRGRSYNEQFF. The CDR3 DNA reads as TGTGCCAGCAGCTCGAACAGGGGACGGTCCTACAATGAGCAGTTCTTC.

This clone was found once. The CDR3 coding sequence is TGTGCCAGCAGTTTCAACAGGGCTAACTCCTACGAGCAGTACTTC. It codes for CASSFNRANSYEQYF. The genes are TRBV27 and TRBJ2-7; the D gene is possibly TRBD1 (6 bases). In germline, CDR1 is MNHEY, CDR2 SMNVEV (reference sequence). V lost 3 bases and J 0 bases, leaving 12 bases between the germline ends. This CDR3 contains 15 residues.

The chain recombines TRBV4-1 with TRBJ2-7, with no clear D. This CDR3 spans 13 amino acids. The germline V and J ends were trimmed by 3 bases and 5 bases, with 11 bases remaining between them. Germline-derived CDR1 and CDR2 are MGHRA and YSYEKL. The CDR3 coding sequence is TGCGCCAGCAGCCATCGGCAGGCGAACGAGCAGTACTTC. Translation: CASSHRQANEQYF.

The chain carries TRBV13 and TRBJ2-5, with D perhaps assigned TRBD1 or TRBD2 (5 bases each). The V gene lost 0 bases and the J gene lost 3 bases, with 17 bases spanning the gap. CDR3 length: 17 residues. The germline V gene encodes CDR1 PRHDT and CDR2 FYEKMQ (reference sequence). The CDR3 sequence: CASSLGGLAGLKETQYF. CDR3 bases: TGTGCCAGCAGCTTAGGGGGGCTAGCTGGCCTTAAAGAGACCCAGTACTTC. Together with reference TRBV13 and TRBJ2-5, the CDR3 gives the full variable domain: AAGVIQSPRHLIKEKRETATLKCYPIPRHDTVYWYQQGPGQDPQFLISFYEKMQSDKGSIPDRFSAQQFSDYHSELNMSSLELGDSALYFCASSLGGLAGLKETQYFGPGTRLLVL.

The chain recombines TRBV28 with TRBJ1-5, with unresolved D. V was pared by 7 bases and J by 5 bases, with 15 bases between. CDR1 is MDHEN and CDR2 is SYDVKM in the germline V gene. CDR3 length: 14 amino acids. The CDR3 DNA sequence: TGTGCCAGCATCGACGGATTGGGTTATCAGCCCCAGCATTTT. It translates to CASIDGLGYQPQHF.

The gene calls are TRBV7-9 and TRBJ2-6, with 11 bases lining up with TRBD2. The CDR3 runs 19 residues. The germline gives CDR1 SEHNR, CDR2 FQNEAQ (reference sequence). The V and J ends lost 2 bases and 0 bases, in that order; junction bases with no gene match: 6. The CDR3 loop reads CASSLPLAGGLSGANVLTF. The CDR3 bases are TGTGCCAGCAGCTTACCGCTAGCGGGAGGCCTCTCTGGGGCCAACGTCCTGACTTTC. The full variable domain, rest sourced from reference TRBV7-9 and TRBJ2-6, is DTGVSQNPRHKITKRGQNVTFRCDPISEHNRLYWYRQTLGQGPEFLTYFQNEAQLEKSRLLSDRFSAERPKGSFSTLEIQRTEQGDSAMYLCASSLPLAGGLSGANVLTFGAGSRLTVL.

V gene TRBV30 combines with J gene TRBJ1-4; D gene ambiguous. Germline V gene data show CDR1 as GTSNPN and CDR2 as SVGIG (reference sequence). The germline V and J ends were trimmed by 5 bases and 2 bases, with 9 bases remaining between them. The CDR3 consists of 13 residues. The CDR3 is CAWAWPTNEKLFF. In nucleotides, the CDR3 is TGTGCCTGGGCGTGGCCCACTAATGAAAAACTGTTTTTT.

This chain joins TRBV7-8 and TRBJ2-5; the D gene is possibly TRBD2 (6 bases). The germline gives CDR1 SGHVS, CDR2 FQNEAQ. Trimming cost V 4 bases and J 5 bases, with 20 bases left between them. The CDR3 totals 16 residues. CDR3 nucleotides: TGTGCCAGCAGCTCTAAATTAGGGGCGGGGCGGGAGACCCAGTACTTC. This translates into CASSSKLGAGRETQYF.

The rearrangement uses TRBV9 and TRBJ2-7, with TRBD2 as a possible D gene (6 bases). V was cut by 0 bases and J by 5 bases, with 21 bases left in between. The length of the CDR3 is 17 residues. Germline CDR1 is SGDLS and CDR2 is YYNGEE. The CDR3 region has the DNA TGTGCCAGCAGCGTAGGTCATAAAGGACTACTGGGGGACGAGCAGTACTTC. This gives the protein CASSVGHKGLLGDEQYF.